This T cell receptor beta chain was documented in a study of cytomegalovirus exposure and HLA in healthy donors. Findings and limits, study-wide: The majority of TCR sequences were rare, yet some public TCRs appeared in many donors. Most likely, a cluster of highly shared sequence variants arose as a sequencing artifact.

V lost 8 bases and J lost 2; bases outside the gene matches: 5. CDR1 and CDR2 (germline): KGHSH, LQKENI. This CDR3 comprises 13 residues. Primers: 60 Vbeta forward and 13 Jbeta reverse. The protocol was immunoSEQ multiplex PCR, while the TCRdb copy is restricted to in-frame clones and leaves out a portion. The data hold 130,000 to 150,000 clones, with about a tenth observed a single time. As regards this clone: Its antigen is still unknown.

The receptor was derived from a male donor in good health and CMV-seronegative. The sample consisted of PBMCs. The V call is TRBV18, the J call TRBJ2-7; 8 bases are shared with TRBD1. The CDR3 loop reads CASGWTGTYEQYF. The CDR3, as DNA: TGTGCCAGCGGATGGACAGGGACCTACGAGCAGTACTTC.